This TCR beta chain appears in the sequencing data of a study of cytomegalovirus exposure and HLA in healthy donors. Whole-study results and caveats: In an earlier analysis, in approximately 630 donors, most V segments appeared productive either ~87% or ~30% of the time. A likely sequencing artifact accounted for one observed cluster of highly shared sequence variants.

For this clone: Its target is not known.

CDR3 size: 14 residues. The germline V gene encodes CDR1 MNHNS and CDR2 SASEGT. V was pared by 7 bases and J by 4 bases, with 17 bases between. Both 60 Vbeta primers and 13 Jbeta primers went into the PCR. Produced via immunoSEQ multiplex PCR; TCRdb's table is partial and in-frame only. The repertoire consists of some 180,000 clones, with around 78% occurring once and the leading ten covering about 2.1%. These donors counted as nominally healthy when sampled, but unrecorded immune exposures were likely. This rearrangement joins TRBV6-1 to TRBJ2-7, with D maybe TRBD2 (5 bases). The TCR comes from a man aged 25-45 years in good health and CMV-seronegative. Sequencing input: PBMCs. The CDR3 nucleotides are TGTGCCAGCATCACGTCTACGGGGATTTACGAGCAGTACTTC. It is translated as CASITSTGIYEQYF.